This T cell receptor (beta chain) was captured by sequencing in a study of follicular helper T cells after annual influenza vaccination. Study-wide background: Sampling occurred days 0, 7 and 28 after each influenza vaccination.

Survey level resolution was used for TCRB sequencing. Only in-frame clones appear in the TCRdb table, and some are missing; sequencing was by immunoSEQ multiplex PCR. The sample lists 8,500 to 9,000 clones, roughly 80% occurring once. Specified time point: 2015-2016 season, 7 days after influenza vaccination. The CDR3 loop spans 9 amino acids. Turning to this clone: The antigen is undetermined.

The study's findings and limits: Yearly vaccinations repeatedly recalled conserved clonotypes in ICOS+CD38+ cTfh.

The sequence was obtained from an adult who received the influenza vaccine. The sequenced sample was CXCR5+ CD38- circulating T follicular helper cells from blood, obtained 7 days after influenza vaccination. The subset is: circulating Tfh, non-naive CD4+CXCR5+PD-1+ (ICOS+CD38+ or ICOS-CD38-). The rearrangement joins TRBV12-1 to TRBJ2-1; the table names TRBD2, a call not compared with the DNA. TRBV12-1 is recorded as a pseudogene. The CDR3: CAPLYEQFF. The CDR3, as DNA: TGTGCCCCTCTCTACGAGCAGTTCTTC.